Presented here are 20 T cell receptor beta chains from one specimen sequenced in a study of T cell responses to AZD1222 COVID-19 vaccine. The method was immunoSEQ multiplex PCR; TCRdb's version includes in-frame clones alone and lacks a portion of them. Of about 200,000 clones detected, more than 80% appear once; the ten largest clones hold less than 4.5%. The material was peripheral blood, obtained 28 days after the second dose of the MenACWY control vaccine. The source is an adult who received the MenACWY meningococcal vaccine as a control.

As for this clone: The same CDR3 can be traced to other DNA sequences in this sample. This chain joins TRBV3-1 (or the pseudogene TRBV3-2) and TRBJ1-3; no definite D call. CDR1 LGHDT and CDR2 YNNKEL come from the germline V gene (reference sequence). With 1 base removed from V and 4 bases from J, the gap between germline ends came to 5 bases. The CDR3 consists of 13 residues. The CDR3 protein is CASSQVAGNTIYF. CDR3 coding DNA: TGTGCCAGCAGCCAAGTGGCCGGAAACACCATATATTTT.

The genes are TRBV9 and TRBJ2-1, with D possibly matching TRBD2 (6 bases). The CDR3 sequence is 21 residues long. V lost 2 bases and J 0 bases, leaving 27 bases between the germline ends. Germline V gene lookup returns CDR1 SGDLS and CDR2 YYNGEE. The DNA for the CDR3 is TGTGCCAGCAGCGTTTCGACCCCTGTAATGGGGGGAGCCGGCTCCTACAATGAGCAGTTCTTC. It yields the protein CASSVSTPVMGGAGSYNEQFF.

The genes are TRBV7-9 and TRBJ2-5; D may be TRBD2 (6 bases). The CDR3 covers 16 residues. Germline V gene lookup returns CDR1 SEHNR and CDR2 FQNEAQ (reference sequence). Trimming cost V 7 bases and J 1 base, with 19 bases left between them. CDR3 nucleotide sequence: TGTGCCAGCAACTACCCTAGCGCGTCAGGCCAAGAGACCCAGTACTTC. Protein product: CASNYPSASGQETQYF.

As to this clone: This specimen includes other DNA sequences encoding the same CDR3. This sequence joins TRBV5-1 and TRBJ1-1, with 10 bases lining up with TRBD1. Germline V lookup: CDR1 SGHRS, CDR2 YFSETQ. J was trimmed by 1 base and V by 3 bases; bases with no gene match: 0. The CDR3 totals 14 residues. CDR3 sequence reads: CASSWTGGNTEAFF. CDR3 sequence (DNA): TGCGCCAGCAGCTGGACAGGGGGGAACACTGAAGCTTTCTTT.

The chain employs TRBV25-1 and TRBJ1-2; D call uncertain. The germline gives CDR1 MGHDK, CDR2 SYGVNS. There are 13 residues in the CDR3. The V gene lost 6 bases and the J gene lost 8 bases, with 16 bases spanning the gap. CDR3 nucleotide sequence: TGTGCCAGCAGGGTCTCAGAGGGTAGCGGCTACACCTTC. Encoded protein: CASRVSEGSGYTF.

In its sample, this clone was seen once. The chain uses TRBV9 and TRBJ2-1; TRBD2 is a possible D gene (6 bases). V was trimmed by 0 bases and J by 10 bases, leaving 23 bases between them. Looked up from germline, CDR1 is SGDLS and CDR2 is YYNGEE. The CDR3 runs 17 residues. CDR3 sequence: CASSVGASDTYGGEQFF. The CDR3 DNA sequence: TGTGCCAGCAGCGTAGGGGCTAGCGATACGTACGGTGGGGAGCAGTTCTTC.

V gene TRBV24-1 combines with J gene TRBJ1-4; 10 nucleotides align to TRBD1. Germline V gene sequence: CDR1 KGHDR, CDR2 SFDVKD. The CDR3 consists of 15 residues. J lost 0 bases, V lost 7 bases, and 1 base had no gene match. The CDR3 DNA reads as TGTGCCACCAGCGGGACAGGGGCAACTAATGAAAAACTGTTTTTT. Translated: CATSGTGATNEKLFF.

CDR3 in amino acids: CASLSIRGQSYEQYF. DNA for the CDR3: TGTGCCAGCTTATCGATCCGGGGACAGAGCTACGAGCAGTACTTC. The chain links TRBV11-2 to TRBJ2-7; TRBD1 matches at 7 bases. The CDR3 is made up of 15 amino acids. Per the germline V gene, CDR1 is SGHAT and CDR2 is FQNNGV. V trimming: 8 bases; J trimming: 3 bases; junction bases outside the gene matches: 13.

The chain couples TRBV6-5 to TRBJ2-6; D is undetermined. CDR1 and CDR2 from the germline V gene are MNHEY and SVGAGI. This CDR3 is 14 amino acids long. Trimming cost V 7 bases and J 1 base, with 8 bases left between them. Here the CDR3 DNA reads TGTGCCAGCAACGTAGGGTCTGGGGCCAACGTCCTGACTTTC. Protein product: CASNVGSGANVLTF.

The chain is built from TRBV28 and TRBJ2-3, with 8 bases aligning to TRBD2. The CDR3 runs to 17 residues. In germline, CDR1 is MDHEN, CDR2 SYDVKM. The V and J ends lost 5 bases and 2 bases, in that order; junction bases with no gene match: 12. CDR3 residues: CASSPLYSGTYTDTQYF. The DNA of the CDR3 is TGTGCCAGCAGTCCCCTATATAGCGGGACATACACAGATACGCAGTATTTT.

The chain couples TRBV3-1 (or the pseudogene TRBV3-2) to TRBJ2-1; D might be TRBD2 (5 bases). CDR1 is LGHDT and CDR2 is YNNKEL in the germline V gene (reference sequence). CDR3 length: 13 amino acids. The V end lost 2 bases, the J end lost 11 bases, and 13 bases lay between the germline ends. CDR3 sequence (DNA): TGTGCCAGCAGCCAAACGGAGCGGCCTAAGCAGTTCTTC. It translates to CASSQTERPKQFF.

The genes are TRBV5-1 and TRBJ2-7; TRBD1 is a possible D gene (5 bases). From germline, CDR1 is SGHRS and CDR2 YFSETQ. CDR3 length equals 12 residues. Trimming cost V 5 bases and J 2 bases, with 8 bases left between them. CDR3 nucleotide sequence: TGCGCCAGCAGGTGGGGCGCCTACGAGCAGTACTTC. Residues: CASRWGAYEQYF.

V and J are TRBV7-9 and TRBJ1-3, with D tentatively TRBD1 (5 bases). Germline assignment: CDR1 SEHNR and CDR2 FQNEAQ (reference sequence). The CDR3 is made up of 15 amino acids. V lost 5 bases and J 2 bases, leaving 13 bases between the germline ends. In DNA, the CDR3 is TGTGCCAGCAGCCAGCCCGGACAAGCTGGAAACACCATATATTTT. Its translation: CASSQPGQAGNTIYF.

This chain uses TRBV28 with TRBJ1-1; TRBD1 might be the D (5 bases). V lost 3 bases and J 0 bases, leaving 20 bases between the germline ends. The CDR3 loop spans 18 amino acids. CDR1 is MDHEN and CDR2 is SYDVKM in the germline V gene. The CDR3 region has the DNA TGTGCCAGCAGTTTCTTTTGGGTGGGGGGGAAAATGAACACTGAAGCTTTCTTT. Encoded protein: CASSFFWVGGKMNTEAFF.

The gene calls are TRBV12-3 or TRBV12-4 and TRBJ1-1, with a possible D match to TRBD1 (5 bases). Trimming took 2 bases from V and 3 from J, leaving 7 bases between them. This CDR3 comprises 13 residues. The CDR3 DNA is TGTGCCAGCAGTTTAAAAGGGGACACTGAAGCTTTCTTT. Its protein product is CASSLKGDTEAFF.

The sample holds a few counts of this clone. V is TRBV18 and J is TRBJ2-7; no firm D call. Trimming removed 4 bases from V and 3 bases from J, with 13 bases in between. Germline V gives CDR1 KGHSH, CDR2 LQKENI. The CDR3 sequence is 14 residues long. CDR3 nucleotide sequence: TGTGCCAGCTCACGGATAGCATTGATCTACGAGCAGTACTTC. Translating it yields CASSRIALIYEQYF.

The J gene is TRBJ1-1, the V gene TRBV6-5, with D perhaps matching TRBD1 (5 bases). The CDR3 has 12 amino acids. Germline CDR1 is MNHEY and CDR2 is SVGAGI. V was clipped by 7 bases and J by 3 bases, with 9 bases between them. The CDR3 region has the DNA TGTGCCAGCACCAGGGACCACACTGAAGCTTTCTTT. As protein: CASTRDHTEAFF.

This chain joins TRBV7-3 and TRBJ2-1, with unresolved D. Trimming shortened V by 1 base and J by 6 bases, and 7 bases separated the two germline ends. Germline V gene sequence: CDR1 SGHTA, CDR2 FQGTGA. This CDR3 is built from 13 residues. In nucleotides, the CDR3 is TGTGCCAGCAGCTTAAGACCCGGCAATGAGCAGTTCTTC. Amino acid sequence: CASSLRPGNEQFF.

The chain joins TRBV12-5 to TRBJ1-2; no reliable D call. V was trimmed by 0 bases and J by 4 bases, leaving 15 bases between them. In germline, CDR1 is LGHNT, CDR2 FRNRAP. The CDR3 extends over 16 amino acids. The CDR3 nucleotides read TGTGCTAGTGGTTTGGTATCCGGTGTGAGTTCCTATGGCTACACCTTC. The encoded protein is CASGLVSGVSSYGYTF.

The chain uses TRBV19 and TRBJ1-1; TRBD1 might be the D (6 bases). This CDR3 is built from 12 residues. The germline CDR1 and CDR2 sequences are LNHDA and SQIVND (reference sequence). Between the trimmed V and J ends, which lost 4 bases and 10 bases, there was a span of 13 bases. The CDR3 region is CASSKGGFGAFF. CDR3 sequence (DNA): TGTGCCAGTAGTAAGGGGGGGTTTGGAGCTTTCTTT.